Below are 7 T cell receptor beta chains sequenced from a single sample in a study of T cell repertoires in cytomegalovirus infection. TCRdb re-derived calls from the reads in MiXCR, one entry per CDR3 protein. The sample lists about 920,000 distinct CDR3 sequences, roughly a third occurring once. Their recognized antigens are unknown. The source material was cultured CD8+ T cells from PBMCs, sampled from culture after CMV antigen stimulation. These receptors originate from a human donor in good health (CMV status not recorded). Some clones in this sample may be carry-over from other donors' samples.

A few counts support this clonotype. This CDR3 reads CASSILRTSGISYSTDTQYF. CDR3 nucleotides: TGTGCCAGTAGTATCCTACGGACTAGCGGGATCTCCTATAGCACAGATACGCAGTATTTT. The chain recombines TRBV19 with TRBJ2-3, with 12 bases fitting TRBD2. The CDR3 has 20 amino acids. V shed 3 bases and J 0 bases; nucleotides not matched to a gene: 13. Looked up from germline, CDR1 is LNHDA and CDR2 is SQIVND (reference sequence).

As to this clonotype: One end of the junction varies from germline; a read error may be responsible. The rearrangement uses TRBV5-1 and TRBJ2-3; D gene uncertain. Germline V gene sequence: CDR1 SGHRS, CDR2 YFSETQ. The CDR3 is made up of 16 amino acids. CDR3 sequence reads: CASSLRTATSTDTQCF. In nucleotides, the CDR3 is TGCGCCAGCAGCTTGAGAACAGCCACGAGCACAGATACGCAGTGTTTT.

This clonotype is a singleton in its sample. The chain carries TRBV11-2 and TRBJ1-1, with TRBD1 as a possible D gene (5 bases). Deletions cut 7 bases from V and 1 base from J, with 10 bases between. The V gene's germline CDR1 is SGHAT and CDR2 FQNNGV. The CDR3 loop spans 13 amino acids. The CDR3 here is CASMQGPNTEAFF. The DNA for the CDR3 is TGTGCCAGCATGCAGGGACCGAACACTGAAGCTTTCTTT.

This clonotype occurred once. The J gene is TRBJ2-5, the V gene TRBV25-1; the D gene is possibly TRBD2 (6 bases). The germline gives CDR1 MGHDK, CDR2 SYGVNS. CDR3 length: 16 residues. Trimming stripped 1 base from V and 0 bases from J, with 12 bases between. This CDR3 reads CASSELGLPYQETQYF. As DNA, the CDR3 is TGTGCCAGCAGTGAATTGGGACTCCCGTACCAAGAGACCCAGTACTTC.

This clonotype has just a few counts. V and J are TRBV14 and TRBJ1-1; D is uncertain. Per the germline V gene, CDR1 is SGHDN and CDR2 is FVKESK. Between the trimmed V and J ends, which lost 3 bases and 3 bases, there was a span of 11 bases. This CDR3 region has 14 residues. CDR3 coding DNA: TGTGCCAGCAGCCACCGGGAATTAGACACTGAAGCTTTCTTT. As protein: CASSHRELDTEAFF.

V gene TRBV7-9 combines with J gene TRBJ1-3; weak D call: TRBD1 (5 bases). This CDR3 has 16 residues. Trimming cost V 7 bases and J 0 bases, with 16 bases left between them. Per the germline V gene, CDR1 is SEHNR and CDR2 is FQNEAQ (reference sequence). The CDR3 nucleotides read TGTGCCAGCAAGAAGGGGCAGTCGTCCTCTGGAAACACCATATATTTT. Amino acids: CASKKGQSSSGNTIYF.

Worth noting for this clonotype: Relative to the germline gene, one junction end is altered; a read error may explain this. V gene TRBV12-3 or TRBV12-4 combines with J gene TRBJ2-7; 8 bases align to TRBD1. The CDR3 consists of 15 residues. This CDR3 reads CAGSSPRQGTHEQYF. The CDR3, as DNA: TGTGCCGGCAGCTCGCCCCGACAGGGGACCCACGAGCAGTACTTC.